The 17 T cell receptor beta chains listed next were all sequenced from one sample in a study of T cell changes during pregnancy in multiple sclerosis. The assay was immunoSEQ multiplex PCR, and TCRdb's table has in-frame clones only and misses some. Of 68,000 or so clones in the sample, about 91% were seen once. Here the sequenced sample was peripheral blood, taken in the second trimester of pregnancy. These receptors were obtained from a female donor in good health, enrolled as a control in a pregnancy study.

The V and J genes are TRBV6-4 and TRBJ2-1, with 11 nucleotides matching TRBD2. The V gene's germline CDR1 is MRHNA and CDR2 SNTAGT. The CDR3 is 15 amino acids. Trimming removed 4 bases from V and 9 bases from J; junction bases left unmatched: 8. CDR3: CASSVLAGEGGEQFF. Here the CDR3 DNA reads TGTGCCAGCAGTGTACTAGCGGGAGAGGGTGGTGAGCAGTTCTTC.

The genes are TRBV4-3 and TRBJ2-7; D perhaps matches TRBD2 (6 bases). CDR1 is LGHNA, CDR2 YSLEER, per germline. The CDR3 loop spans 17 amino acids. Trimming cost V 0 bases and J 0 bases, with 15 bases left between them. The CDR3 sequence: CASSQDLMVADSYEQYF. In nucleotides, the CDR3 is TGCGCCAGCAGCCAAGATCTAATGGTAGCGGACTCCTACGAGCAGTACTTC.

The chain combines TRBV25-1 with TRBJ2-1, with 9 bases aligning to TRBD1. After removal of 7 bases from V and 6 bases from J, the junction contained 10 bases not matched to a gene. The germline gives CDR1 MGHDK, CDR2 SYGVNS. This CDR3 region has 15 residues. The DNA for the CDR3 is TGTGCCAGCAATACCGGGACAGGGTCTGCCAATGAGCAGTTCTTC. This sequence encodes CASNTGTGSANEQFF.

The chain couples TRBV25-1 to TRBJ2-5; 9 nucleotides align to TRBD1. The CDR3 totals 15 residues. Per germline, CDR1 MGHDK and CDR2 SYGVNS. The J segment lost 0 bases and the V segment lost 5 bases, leaving 4 bases of the junction unmatched. Here the CDR3 DNA reads TGTGCCAGCAGTCCACAGGGGGCGTACCAAGAGACCCAGTACTTC. It codes for CASSPQGAYQETQYF.

The rearrangement uses TRBV27 and TRBJ2-7; 12 positions match TRBD2. The CDR3 runs 15 residues. Germline V lookup: CDR1 MNHEY, CDR2 SMNVEV (reference sequence). Trimming removed 6 bases from V and 0 bases from J; junction bases left unmatched: 3. In nucleotides, the CDR3 is TGTGCCAGCAGCCAACTAGCGGGAGGCTCCTACGAGCAGTACTTC. Translation gives CASSQLAGGSYEQYF.

The chain joins TRBV7-9 to TRBJ1-1, with 10 positions matching TRBD1. This CDR3 has 18 residues. CDR1 SEHNR and CDR2 FQNEAQ come from the germline V gene (reference sequence). V lost 4 bases and J lost 4; bases outside the gene matches: 15. CDR3 sequence: CASSSTRDRGLGGTEAFF. In DNA, the CDR3 is TGTGCCAGCAGCTCGACGAGGGACAGGGGTCTCGGGGGCACTGAAGCTTTCTTT.

The chain is built from TRBV29-1 and TRBJ2-3; 9 positions agree with TRBD2. Per the germline V gene, CDR1 is SQVTM and CDR2 is ANQGSEA. The CDR3 has 14 residues. Losses at the gene ends were 4 bases for V and 6 bases for J; bases not matched to a gene: 8. CDR3 region: CSVVGGGAKDTQYF. CDR3 DNA sequence: TGCAGCGTTGTGGGCGGGGGGGCAAAGGATACGCAGTATTTT.

The chain carries TRBV11-2 and TRBJ1-2; tentative D call: TRBD1 (6 bases). V lost 1 base to trimming and J lost 4 bases, with 13 bases between them. This CDR3 comprises 15 residues. Germline CDR1 and CDR2: SGHAT and FQNNGV. This CDR3 is CASSLVAGERYGYTF. The CDR3 DNA reads as TGTGCCAGCAGCTTAGTGGCAGGGGAACGCTATGGCTACACCTTC.

The rearrangement uses TRBV6-5 and TRBJ2-5, with 9 bases lining up with TRBD1. The CDR3 is 14 residues long. J lost 5 bases, V lost 10 bases, and 11 bases had no gene match. The germline V gene encodes CDR1 MNHEY and CDR2 SVGAGI. The CDR3 here is CATKGQGRRETQYF. The CDR3 DNA is TGTGCCACCAAAGGACAGGGGCGTAGGGAGACCCAGTACTTC.

This chain links TRBV4-2 with TRBJ1-3; TRBD1 is a possible D gene (5 bases). This CDR3 comprises 17 residues. The germline V and J ends were trimmed by 0 bases and 0 bases, with 12 bases remaining between them. CDR1 is LGHNA and CDR2 is YNFKEQ in the germline V gene. The CDR3 sequence is CASSQEGLQSSGNTIYF. CDR3 bases: TGTGCCAGCAGCCAAGAGGGACTACAGAGCTCTGGAAACACCATATATTTT.

This chain links TRBV5-1 with TRBJ2-7; 7 bases are shared with TRBD1. The CDR3 runs to 14 residues. Losses at the gene ends were 4 bases for V and 0 bases for J; bases not matched to a gene: 4. CDR1 SGHRS and CDR2 YFSETQ come from the germline V gene. The CDR3 is CASSPGGISYEQYF. DNA for the CDR3: TGCGCCAGCAGCCCAGGGGGTATCTCCTACGAGCAGTACTTC.

The V and J genes are TRBV7-9 and TRBJ2-5, with 13 bases that match TRBD2. Germline loops: CDR1 SEHNR, CDR2 FQNEAQ (reference sequence). V dropped 4 bases and J dropped 2; count of bases not matched to a gene: 4. This CDR3 is 16 amino acids long. CDR3 in DNA: TGTGCCAGCAGCTCTCCGGGACTAGCGGGACAAGAGACCCAGTACTTC. Amino acid sequence: CASSSPGLAGQETQYF.

The chain carries TRBV4-1 and TRBJ2-6, with D possibly matching TRBD2 (5 bases). The CDR3 runs to 17 residues. The V end lost 0 bases, the J end lost 0 bases, and 9 bases lay between the germline ends. Germline values: CDR1 MGHRA, CDR2 YSYEKL. The chain's CDR3 is CASSQEGSISGANVLTF. The CDR3 DNA reads as TGCGCCAGCAGCCAAGAGGGGAGCATCTCTGGGGCCAACGTCCTGACTTTC.

This clone was seen a single time. J is TRBJ2-3 and V is TRBV9, with D unresolved. V was pared by 0 bases and J by 2 bases, with 10 bases between. Germline V gives CDR1 SGDLS, CDR2 YYNGEE. The CDR3 runs 15 residues. DNA for the CDR3: TGTGCCAGCAGCGTAGTCCCCCAGAACACAGATACGCAGTATTTT. Amino acids: CASSVVPQNTDTQYF.

The genes are TRBV18 and TRBJ2-7, with D possibly TRBD1 on 5 matching bases. V dropped 6 bases and J dropped 2 bases, with 11 bases sitting between them. The CDR3 runs 13 residues. The germline gives CDR1 KGHSH, CDR2 LQKENI. The CDR3 loop is CASSRDSTYEQYF. The CDR3 nucleotides read TGTGCCAGCTCGCGTGACAGTACCTACGAGCAGTACTTC. Supplemented by reference TRBV18 and TRBJ2-7, the full variable domain reads NAGVMQNPRHLVRRRGQEARLRCSPMKGHSHVYWYRQLPEEGLKFMVYLQKENIIDESGMPKERFSAEFPKEGPSILRIQQVVRGDSAAYFCASSRDSTYEQYFGPGTRLTVT.

The chain uses TRBV19 and TRBJ2-2; D gene ambiguous. Trimming removed 1 base at V and 3 bases at J, with 3 bases between. Germline CDR1 reads LNHDA; CDR2 reads SQIVND (reference sequence). This CDR3 is built from 13 residues. The CDR3 bases are TGTGCCAGTAGTATAGTCTACACCGGGGAGCTGTTTTTT. The encoded protein is CASSIVYTGELFF. Using reference TRBV19 and TRBJ2-2 for the parts outside the CDR3, the full variable domain is DGGITQSPKYLFRKEGQNVTLSCEQNLNHDAMYWYRQDPGQGLRLIYYSQIVNDFQKGDIAEGYSVSREKKESFPLTVTSAQKNPTAFYLCASSIVYTGELFFGEGSRLTVL.

This sequence joins TRBV28 and TRBJ2-3, with D possibly being TRBD2 (5 bases). V was pared by 6 bases and J by 1 base, with 14 bases between. This CDR3 spans 15 amino acids. Germline V gene sequence: CDR1 MDHEN, CDR2 SYDVKM. For the CDR3, the DNA is TGTGCCAGCAGGAAACAAGGCGGGCGCACAGATACGCAGTATTTT. Its translation: CASRKQGGRTDTQYF.